This T cell receptor beta chain was recovered during a study of preoperative IRX-2 immunotherapy in early breast cancer. Repertoires were generated with immunoSEQ multiplex PCR, while TCRdb's copy carries only in-frame clones and drops some. Of more than 30,000 clones in the sample, about nine tenths were seen once. Germline CDR1 reads LGHNT; CDR2 reads FRNRAP. There are 15 residues in the CDR3. V was pared by 5 bases and J by 4 bases, with 8 bases of the junction left unmatched. Treatment given: preoperative locoregional IRX-2 cytokine immunotherapy. Preoperative locoregional IRX-2 cytokine immunotherapy was tested in the phase Ib source study.

This TCR was sampled from a human donor with breast cancer. This specimen was tumor tissue, taken after IRX-2 immunotherapy. The chain combines TRBV12-5 with TRBJ1-2; TRBD1 aligns across 9 bases. The CDR3 reads CASGLPGQGFYGYTF. The CDR3 bases are TGTGCTAGTGGTCTTCCGGGACAGGGCTTCTATGGCTACACCTTC.